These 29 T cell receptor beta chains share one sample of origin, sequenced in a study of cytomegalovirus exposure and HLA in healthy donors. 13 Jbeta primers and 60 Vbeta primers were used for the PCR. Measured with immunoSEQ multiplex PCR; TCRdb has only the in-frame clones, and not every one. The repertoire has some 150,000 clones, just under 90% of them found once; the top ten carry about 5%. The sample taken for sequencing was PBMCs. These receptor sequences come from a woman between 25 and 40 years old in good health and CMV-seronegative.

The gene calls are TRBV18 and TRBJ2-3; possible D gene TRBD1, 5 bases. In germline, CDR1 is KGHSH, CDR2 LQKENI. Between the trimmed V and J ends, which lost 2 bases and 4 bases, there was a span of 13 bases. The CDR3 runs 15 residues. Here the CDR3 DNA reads TGTGCCAGCTCACCAGATCCAACAGGCGCAGATACGCAGTATTTT. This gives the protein CASSPDPTGADTQYF.

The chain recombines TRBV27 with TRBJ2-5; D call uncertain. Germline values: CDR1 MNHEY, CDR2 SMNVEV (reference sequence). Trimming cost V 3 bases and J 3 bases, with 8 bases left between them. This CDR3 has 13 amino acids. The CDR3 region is CASSLFREETQYF. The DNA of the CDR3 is TGTGCCAGCAGTTTGTTTCGGGAAGAGACCCAGTACTTC.

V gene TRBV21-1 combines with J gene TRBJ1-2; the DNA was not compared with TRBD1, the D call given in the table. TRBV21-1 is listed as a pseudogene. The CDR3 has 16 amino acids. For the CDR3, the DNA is TGTGCCAGCAGCAAAGGATGGGACACTCCTAACTATGGCTACACCTTC. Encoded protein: CASSKGWDTPNYGYTF.

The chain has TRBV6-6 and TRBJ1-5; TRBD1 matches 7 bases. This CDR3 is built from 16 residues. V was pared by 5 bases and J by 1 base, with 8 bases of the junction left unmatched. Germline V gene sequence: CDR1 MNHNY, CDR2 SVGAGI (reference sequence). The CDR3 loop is CASSHRDSGSNQPQHF. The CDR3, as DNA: TGTGCCAGCAGTCACCGGGACAGTGGAAGCAATCAGCCCCAGCATTTT.

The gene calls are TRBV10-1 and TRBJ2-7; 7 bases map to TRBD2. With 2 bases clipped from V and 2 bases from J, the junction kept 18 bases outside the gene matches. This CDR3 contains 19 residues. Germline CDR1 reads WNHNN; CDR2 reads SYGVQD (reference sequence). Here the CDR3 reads CASSERLSRAGEAAYEQYF. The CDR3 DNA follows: TGCGCCAGCAGTGAGCGGTTGTCGAGGGCGGGGGAGGCTGCCTACGAGCAGTACTTC.

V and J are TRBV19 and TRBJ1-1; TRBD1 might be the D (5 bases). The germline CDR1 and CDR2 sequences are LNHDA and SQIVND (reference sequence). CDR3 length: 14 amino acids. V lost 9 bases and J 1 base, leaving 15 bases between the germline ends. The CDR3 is CASCVGHTNTEAFF. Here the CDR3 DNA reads TGTGCCAGCTGCGTGGGGCACACGAACACTGAAGCTTTCTTT.

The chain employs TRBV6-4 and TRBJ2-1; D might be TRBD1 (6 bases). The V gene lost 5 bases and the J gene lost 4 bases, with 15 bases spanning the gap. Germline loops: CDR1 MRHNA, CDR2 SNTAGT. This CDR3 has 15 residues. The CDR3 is CASSRGSGQYNEQFF. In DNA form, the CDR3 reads TGTGCCAGCAGTAGGGGGTCGGGGCAGTACAATGAGCAGTTCTTC.

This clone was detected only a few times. The CDR3 sequence: CASGLAGHNEQFF. The CDR3, as DNA: TGTGCCAGCGGACTAGCGGGACACAATGAGCAGTTCTTC. This chain uses TRBV25-1 with TRBJ2-1, with TRBD2 matching over 12 bases. The V gene end was trimmed by 8 bases and the J gene end by 5 bases; junction bases not matched to a gene: 1. Germline V gives CDR1 MGHDK, CDR2 SYGVNS. This CDR3 spans 13 amino acids.

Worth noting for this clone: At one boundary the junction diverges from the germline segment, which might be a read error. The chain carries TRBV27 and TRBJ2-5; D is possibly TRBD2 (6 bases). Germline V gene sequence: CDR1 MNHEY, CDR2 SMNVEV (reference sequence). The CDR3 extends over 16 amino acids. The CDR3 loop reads CASSLTPQGGTETQYF. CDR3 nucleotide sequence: TGTGCCAGTAGTTTAACTCCGCAGGGAGGAACAGAGACCCAGTACTTC.

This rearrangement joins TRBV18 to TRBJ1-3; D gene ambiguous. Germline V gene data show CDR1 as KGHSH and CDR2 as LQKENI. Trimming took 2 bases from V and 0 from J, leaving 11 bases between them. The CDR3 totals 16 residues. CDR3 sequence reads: CASSPGPGGSGNTIYF. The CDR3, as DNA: TGTGCCAGCTCACCAGGTCCGGGAGGCTCTGGAAACACCATATATTTT.

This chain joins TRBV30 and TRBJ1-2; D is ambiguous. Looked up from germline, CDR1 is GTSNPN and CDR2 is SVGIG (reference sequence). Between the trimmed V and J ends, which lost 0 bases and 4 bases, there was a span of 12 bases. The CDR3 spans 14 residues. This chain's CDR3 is CAWSVRSAGYGYTF. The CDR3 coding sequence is TGTGCCTGGAGTGTACGATCGGCAGGCTATGGCTACACCTTC.

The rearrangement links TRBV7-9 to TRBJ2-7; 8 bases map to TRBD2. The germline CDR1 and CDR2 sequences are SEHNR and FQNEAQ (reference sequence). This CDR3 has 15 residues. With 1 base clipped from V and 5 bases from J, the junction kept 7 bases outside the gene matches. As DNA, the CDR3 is TGTGCCAGCAGCTTAGTTCGCGGGAGGCCCAACGAGCAGTACTTC. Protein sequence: CASSLVRGRPNEQYF. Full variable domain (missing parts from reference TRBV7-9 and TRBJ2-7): DTGVSQNPRHKITKRGQNVTFRCDPISEHNRLYWYRQTLGQGPEFLTYFQNEAQLEKSRLLSDRFSAERPKGSFSTLEIQRTEQGDSAMYLCASSLVRGRPNEQYFGPGTRLTVT.

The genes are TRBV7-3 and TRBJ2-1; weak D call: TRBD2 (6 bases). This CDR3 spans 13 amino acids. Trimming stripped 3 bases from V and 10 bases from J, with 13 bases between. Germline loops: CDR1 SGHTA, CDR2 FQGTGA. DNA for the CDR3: TGTGCCAGCAGCTTGGGTGTTGGGGGGGAGCAGTTCTTC. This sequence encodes CASSLGVGGEQFF.

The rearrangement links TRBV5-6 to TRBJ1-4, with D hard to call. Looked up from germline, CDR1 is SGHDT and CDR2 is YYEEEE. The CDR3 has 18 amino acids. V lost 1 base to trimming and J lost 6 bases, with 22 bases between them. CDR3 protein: CASSLFTKSPVSDEKLFF. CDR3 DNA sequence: TGTGCCAGCAGCTTGTTTACCAAATCTCCAGTAAGTGATGAAAAACTGTTTTTT.

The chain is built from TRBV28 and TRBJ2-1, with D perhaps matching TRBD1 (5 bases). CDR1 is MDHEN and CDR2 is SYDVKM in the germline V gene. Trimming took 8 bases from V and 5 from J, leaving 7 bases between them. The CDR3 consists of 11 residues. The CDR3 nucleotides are TGTGCCAGCGGGGCCGACAATGAGCAGTTCTTC. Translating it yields CASGADNEQFF.

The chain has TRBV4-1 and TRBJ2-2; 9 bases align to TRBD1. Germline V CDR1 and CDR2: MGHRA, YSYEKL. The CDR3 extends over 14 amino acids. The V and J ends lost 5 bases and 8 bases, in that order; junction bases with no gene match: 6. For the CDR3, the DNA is TGCGCCAGCAGCGATCGACAGGGGGTAGGGGAGCTGTTTTTT. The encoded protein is CASSDRQGVGELFF.

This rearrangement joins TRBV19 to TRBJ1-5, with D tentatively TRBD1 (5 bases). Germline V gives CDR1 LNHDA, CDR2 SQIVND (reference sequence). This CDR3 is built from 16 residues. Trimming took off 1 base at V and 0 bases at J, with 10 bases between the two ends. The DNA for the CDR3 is TGTGCCAGTAGTATAGTCGGGGGGTTTAGCAATCAGCCCCAGCATTTT. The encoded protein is CASSIVGGFSNQPQHF.

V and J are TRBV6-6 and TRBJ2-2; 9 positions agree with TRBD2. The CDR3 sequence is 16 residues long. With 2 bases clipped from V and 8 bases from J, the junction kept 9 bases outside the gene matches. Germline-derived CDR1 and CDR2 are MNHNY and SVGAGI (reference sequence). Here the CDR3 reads CASSYQIIAGEGELFF. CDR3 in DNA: TGTGCCAGCAGTTACCAGATAATAGCGGGAGAAGGGGAGCTGTTTTTT.

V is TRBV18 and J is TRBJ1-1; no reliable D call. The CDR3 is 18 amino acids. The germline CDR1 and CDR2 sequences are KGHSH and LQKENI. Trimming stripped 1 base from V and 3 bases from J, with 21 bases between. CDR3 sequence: CASSPRVGLEGGDTEAFF. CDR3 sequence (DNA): TGTGCCAGCTCACCACGGGTTGGGCTAGAGGGTGGGGACACTGAAGCTTTCTTT. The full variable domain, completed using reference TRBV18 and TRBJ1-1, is NAGVMQNPRHLVRRRGQEARLRCSPMKGHSHVYWYRQLPEEGLKFMVYLQKENIIDESGMPKERFSAEFPKEGPSILRIQQVVRGDSAAYFCASSPRVGLEGGDTEAFFGQGTRLTVV.

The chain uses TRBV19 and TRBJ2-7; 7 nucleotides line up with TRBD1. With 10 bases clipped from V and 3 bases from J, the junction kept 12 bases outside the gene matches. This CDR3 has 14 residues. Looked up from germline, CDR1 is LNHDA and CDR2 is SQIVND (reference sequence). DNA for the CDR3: TGTGCCACTCCAACTGGACAGGAGGTCTACGAGCAGTACTTC. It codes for CATPTGQEVYEQYF.

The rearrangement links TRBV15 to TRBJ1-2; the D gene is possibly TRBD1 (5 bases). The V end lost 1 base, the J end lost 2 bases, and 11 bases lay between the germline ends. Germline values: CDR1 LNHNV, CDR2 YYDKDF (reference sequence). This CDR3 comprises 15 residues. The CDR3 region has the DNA TGTGCCACCAGCAGAGGGGGGGTCTGGAACTATGGCTACACCTTC. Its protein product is CATSRGGVWNYGYTF.

CDR3 amino acids: CASSLWDRKSNEQFF. The CDR3 DNA follows: TGTGCCAGCAGTTTATGGGACAGAAAAAGCAATGAGCAGTTCTTC. The chain employs TRBV27 and TRBJ2-1; 7 nucleotides match TRBD1. The germline gives CDR1 MNHEY, CDR2 SMNVEV (reference sequence). Losses at the gene ends were 1 base for V and 6 bases for J; bases not matched to a gene: 6. CDR3 length: 15 residues.

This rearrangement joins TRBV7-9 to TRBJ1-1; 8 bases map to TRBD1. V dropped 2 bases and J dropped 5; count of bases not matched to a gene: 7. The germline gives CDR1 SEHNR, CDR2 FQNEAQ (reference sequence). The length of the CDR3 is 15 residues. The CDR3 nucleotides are TGTGCCAGCAGCTTACACGACAGGGGCAAGACTGAAGCTTTCTTT. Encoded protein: CASSLHDRGKTEAFF.

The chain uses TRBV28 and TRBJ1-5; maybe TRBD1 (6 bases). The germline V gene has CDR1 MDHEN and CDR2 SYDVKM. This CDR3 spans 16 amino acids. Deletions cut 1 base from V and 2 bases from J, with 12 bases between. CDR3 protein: CASSLLGRGGNQPQHF. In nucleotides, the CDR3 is TGTGCCAGCAGTTTATTGGGCAGGGGTGGCAATCAGCCCCAGCATTTT.

The DNA of the CDR3 is TGTGCCAGCGGGGGACTAGCGCGTAATGAGCAGTTCTTC. As protein: CASGGLARNEQFF. The chain uses TRBV19 and TRBJ2-1, with 10 nucleotides matching TRBD2. Germline CDR1 and CDR2: LNHDA and SQIVND (reference sequence). The CDR3 contains 13 residues. The junction had 6 bases not matched to a gene; V was cut back by 9 bases and J by 7 bases.

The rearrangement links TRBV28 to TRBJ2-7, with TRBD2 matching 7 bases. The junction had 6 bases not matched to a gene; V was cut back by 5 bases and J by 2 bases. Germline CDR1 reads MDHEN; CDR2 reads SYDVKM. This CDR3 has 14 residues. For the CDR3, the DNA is TGTGCCAGCAGTGGGACGGGAGGCCCCTACGAGCAGTACTTC. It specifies CASSGTGGPYEQYF.

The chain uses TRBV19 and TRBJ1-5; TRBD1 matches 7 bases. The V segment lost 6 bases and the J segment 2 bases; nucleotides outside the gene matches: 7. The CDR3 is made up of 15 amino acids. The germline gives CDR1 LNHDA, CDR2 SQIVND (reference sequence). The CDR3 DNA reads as TGTGCCAGTAGGACCTACAGGGGAGGCAATCAGCCCCAGCATTTT. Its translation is CASRTYRGGNQPQHF. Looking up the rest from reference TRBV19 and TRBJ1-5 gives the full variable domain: DGGITQSPKYLFRKEGQNVTLSCEQNLNHDAMYWYRQDPGQGLRLIYYSQIVNDFQKGDIAEGYSVSREKKESFPLTVTSAQKNPTAFYLCASRTYRGGNQPQHFGDGTRLSIL.

The chain's CDR3 is CASSPAPQGSSYEQYF. The CDR3 DNA is TGTGCCAGCAGCCCTGCCCCACAGGGAAGCTCCTACGAGCAGTACTTC. The chain recombines TRBV7-2 with TRBJ2-7; tentative D call: TRBD1 (6 bases). CDR3 length: 16 residues. V dropped 5 bases and J dropped 0 bases, with 17 bases sitting between them. Germline CDR1 is SGHTA and CDR2 is FQGNSA.

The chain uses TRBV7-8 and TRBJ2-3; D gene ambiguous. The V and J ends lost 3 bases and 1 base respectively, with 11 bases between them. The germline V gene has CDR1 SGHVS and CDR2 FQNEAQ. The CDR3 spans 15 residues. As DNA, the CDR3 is TGTGCCAGCAGCTTTTCGAGTCTGGGCACAGATACGCAGTATTTT. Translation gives CASSFSSLGTDTQYF. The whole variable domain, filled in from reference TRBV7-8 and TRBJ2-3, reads GAGVSQSPRYKVAKRGQDVALRCDPISGHVSLFWYQQALGQGPEFLTYFQNEAQLDKSGLPSDRFFAERPEGSVSTLKIQRTQQEDSAVYLCASSFSSLGTDTQYFGPGTRLTVL.